Presented here are 19 T cell receptor beta chains from one specimen sequenced in a study of T cells in Graves' hyperthyroidism and ophthalmopathy. Authors of the study amplified TCR beta CDR3 regions from RNA transcripts. HTBI primers were the set used in a first-round RT-PCR of the TCR CDR3. TCRdb processed the multiplex PCR reads anew with MiXCR; each CDR3 protein has one entry. Of 600,000 to 800,000 distinct CDR3 sequences listed, about 35% are singletons. Sequenced: blood. The receptors derive from a woman between 40 and 50 years old with Graves' hyperthyroidism.

This clonotype was seen a few times. The CDR3 DNA sequence: TGTGCCAGCAGCGCGGTCAGCAATCAGCCCCAGCATTTT. This encodes CASSAVSNQPQHF. The rearrangement links TRBV7-2 to TRBJ1-5; D unresolved. Germline V CDR1 and CDR2: SGHTA, FQGNSA. CDR3 length equals 13 residues. The V gene lost 5 bases and the J gene lost 1 base, with 6 bases spanning the gap.

As regards this clonotype: Possible read error: a much larger clone is one base away. The rearrangement joins TRBV20-1 to TRBJ1-5; D gene unclear. The CDR3 has 13 residues. CDR1 is DFQATT and CDR2 is SNEGSKA in the germline V gene (reference sequence). CDR3 bases: TGCAATGCTAGAGATATGGGGAATCAGCCCCAGCATTTT. It is translated as CNARDMGNQPQHF.

As for this clonotype: One end of the junction varies from germline; a read error may be responsible. The V call is TRBV14, the J call TRBJ2-7; the D call may be TRBD1 or TRBD2 (5 bases each). This CDR3 has 14 residues. CDR1 and CDR2 (germline): SGHDN, FVKESK. The CDR3 sequence is CAGSRGTGSYEQYF. Here the CDR3 DNA reads TGTGCCGGCAGCCGTGGGACGGGATCCTACGAGCAGTACTTC.

About this clonotype: This may come from a read error, since a much larger clone is one base off. This chain's CDR3 is CASSKRTEAFF. The CDR3 DNA follows: TGTGCCAGCAGTAAAAGGACTGAAGCTTTCTTT. The chain couples TRBV2 to TRBJ1-1; D ambiguous. The CDR3 is 11 amino acids. Germline V gene sequence: CDR1 SNHLY, CDR2 FYNNEI. V was pared by 5 bases and J by 5 bases, with 6 bases between.

This clonotype has just a few counts. The V gene is TRBV2, the J gene TRBJ1-1; TRBD1 aligns across 7 bases. Germline V gene sequence: CDR1 SNHLY, CDR2 FYNNEI. The V segment lost 3 bases and the J segment 0 bases; nucleotides outside the gene matches: 16. CDR3 length: 19 amino acids. The DNA for the CDR3 is TGTGCCAGCAGTGACGGAGATCCCGGGACAGCTATAATGAACACTGAAGCTTTCTTT. It codes for CASSDGDPGTAIMNTEAFF.

This clonotype was seen repeatedly, ten times or more. V is TRBV19 and J is TRBJ1-2; the match to TRBD1 covers 8 bases. Germline values: CDR1 LNHDA, CDR2 SQIVND (reference sequence). The V gene end was trimmed by 8 bases and the J gene end by 3 bases; junction bases not matched to a gene: 11. The CDR3 loop spans 15 amino acids. This CDR3 reads CASVSGGAGDYGYTF. The CDR3 region has the DNA TGTGCCAGTGTTTCAGGGGGCGCGGGGGACTATGGCTACACCTTC. The entire variable domain, with the rest obtained from reference TRBV19 and TRBJ1-2, is as follows: DGGITQSPKYLFRKEGQNVTLSCEQNLNHDAMYWYRQDPGQGLRLIYYSQIVNDFQKGDIAEGYSVSREKKESFPLTVTSAQKNPTAFYLCASVSGGAGDYGYTFGSGTRLTVV.

The sample holds many counts of this clonotype. The rearrangement joins TRBV2 to TRBJ1-4; D is unclear. Germline V CDR1 and CDR2: SNHLY, FYNNEI. V dropped 5 bases and J dropped 1 base, with 2 bases sitting between them. CDR3 size: 12 residues. In DNA, the CDR3 is TGTGCCAGCAGTATAACTAATGAAAAACTGTTTTTT. Protein product: CASSITNEKLFF.

This clonotype was seen many times. The genes are TRBV7-2 and TRBJ2-5, with D unclear. V was pared by 5 bases and J by 5 bases, with 12 bases between. Germline loops: CDR1 SGHTA, CDR2 FQGNSA. The CDR3 runs 13 residues. The CDR3, as DNA: TGTGCCAGCAGCGACCGAAAGTCGGAGACCCAGTACTTC. Residues: CASSDRKSETQYF.

This clonotype was detected a few times. The rearrangement uses TRBV25-1 and TRBJ2-2, with D hard to call. The V end was cut by 4 bases, the J end by 1 base, with 10 bases between. CDR1 is MGHDK and CDR2 is SYGVNS in the germline V gene. The CDR3 loop spans 15 amino acids. CDR3 region: CASSVSSGNTGELFF. The CDR3 bases are TGTGCCAGCAGTGTTTCATCCGGGAACACCGGGGAGCTGTTTTTT.

This clonotype was recorded a few times. The conserved phenylalanine or tryptophan is not found at the CDR3 terminus, so this likely reflects a read error. The CDR3 spells CASRQEAVPPLHS. The CDR3, as DNA: TGCGCCAGCAGGCAGGAGGCTGTGCCACCCCTCCACTCT. The chain couples TRBV5-1 to TRBJ1-6, with D unresolved. Trimming took off 5 bases at V and 11 bases at J, with 14 bases between the two ends. Germline assignment: CDR1 SGHRS and CDR2 YFSETQ. This CDR3 comprises 13 residues.

The J gene is TRBJ2-7, the V gene TRBV6-2 or TRBV6-3; no clear D. Germline loops: CDR1 MNHEY, CDR2 SVGEGT. V lost 7 bases and J 0 bases, leaving 13 bases between the germline ends. This CDR3 region has 14 residues. CDR3 in amino acids: CASKSPVSSYEQYF. The DNA for the CDR3 is TGTGCCAGCAAGTCTCCCGTCAGCTCCTACGAGCAGTACTTC.

About this clonotype: A much larger clone lies one base from this, so it may be a read error. J is TRBJ1-2 and V is TRBV5-6; D is possibly TRBD1 (5 bases). Germline CDR1 SGHDT, CDR2 YYEEEE. This CDR3 region has 16 residues. V dropped 2 bases and J dropped 4 bases, with 18 bases sitting between them. Here the CDR3 DNA reads TGTGCCAGCAGCTTTGGCCCCTCACCAAGGGGCTATGGCTACACCTTC. Translated: CASSFGPSPRGYGYTF.

This clonotype turned up a few times. The chain employs TRBV11-2 and TRBJ1-3, with 9 bases that match TRBD1. With 4 bases clipped from V and 2 bases from J, the junction kept 6 bases outside the gene matches. The CDR3 is 16 residues long. Germline V lookup: CDR1 SGHAT, CDR2 FQNNGV. The CDR3 nucleotides read TGTGCCAGCAGCTCACACAGGGGGCCCCCTGGAAACACCATATATTTT. Translated: CASSSHRGPPGNTIYF.

The V and J genes are TRBV28 and TRBJ2-7; D gene ambiguous. The V end lost 10 bases, the J end lost 2 bases, and 18 bases lay between the germline ends. Germline V gene sequence: CDR1 MDHEN, CDR2 SYDVKM. This CDR3 is 14 amino acids long. DNA of the CDR3: TGTGCCACCCTTCGGAGCGCCGCTCCCTACGAGCAGTACTTC. Translation: CATLRSAAPYEQYF.

The chain joins TRBV5-1 to TRBJ2-7; TRBD2 aligns across 7 bases. J gave up 7 bases and V 3 bases, and 10 bases lay outside the gene matches. Germline V lookup: CDR1 SGHRS, CDR2 YFSETQ. CDR3 length: 14 residues. CDR3: CASSWGDYSNEQYF. The CDR3 bases are TGCGCCAGCAGCTGGGGGGACTACAGCAATGAGCAGTACTTC. The entire variable domain, with the rest obtained from reference TRBV5-1 and TRBJ2-7, is as follows: KAGVTQTPRYLIKTRGQQVTLSCSPISGHRSVSWYQQTPGQGLQFLFEYFSETQRNKGNFPGRFSGRQFSNSRSEMNVSTLELGDSALYLCASSWGDYSNEQYFGPGTRLTVT.

This clonotype was detected many times. The chain is built from TRBV7-3 and TRBJ1-2; D might be TRBD1 (5 bases). Germline V gene data show CDR1 as SGHTA and CDR2 as FQGTGA. The CDR3 is 15 amino acids. The V and J ends lost 5 bases and 4 bases respectively, with 17 bases between them. The CDR3 sequence is CASSDGPDSTYGYTF. CDR3 bases: TGTGCCAGCAGCGACGGTCCTGACAGCACCTATGGCTACACCTTC.

The V call is TRBV14, the J call TRBJ1-2; 7 bases map to TRBD1. CDR1 SGHDN and CDR2 FVKESK come from the germline V gene. Unmatched junction bases numbered 5, after V lost 4 bases and J lost 3 bases. The CDR3 extends over 14 amino acids. CDR3 protein: CASSPTGPDYGYTF. CDR3 nucleotides: TGTGCCAGCAGCCCGACAGGGCCGGACTATGGCTACACCTTC. The whole variable domain, remainder taken from reference TRBV14 and TRBJ1-2, is EAGVTQFPSHSVIEKGQTVTLRCDPISGHDNLYWYRRVMGKEIKFLLHFVKESKQDESGMPNNRFLAERTGGTYSTLKVQPAELEDSGVYFCASSPTGPDYGYTFGSGTRLTVV.

As regards this clonotype: A junction end diverges from the germline sequence, so it may reflect a read error. The chain joins TRBV2 to TRBJ2-7, with 7 bases matching TRBD1. The CDR3 extends over 15 amino acids. The germline gives CDR1 SNHLY, CDR2 FYNNEI. Here the CDR3 DNA reads TGCGCCAGCAGCCAAGGACAGGAGCGCTATTATGAGCAGTACTTC. Translating it yields CASSQGQERYYEQYF.

This clonotype was counted ten times or more. The chain uses TRBV29-1 and TRBJ2-7; D gene uncertain. CDR1 and CDR2 from the germline V gene are SQVTM and ANQGSEA. V lost 0 bases and J lost 6, with 12 bases in between. This CDR3 is built from 13 residues. The CDR3 is CSVEDLRGSEQYF. The CDR3 nucleotides are TGCAGCGTTGAAGATCTTCGAGGCAGCGAGCAGTACTTC.